A selection of T cell receptor beta chains follows, all from one sample in a study of T cells after yellow fever vaccination. TCRdb fed the 5' RACE reads into MiXCR, producing one record per CDR3 protein. In the table there are around 110,000 distinct CDR3 sequences, roughly 8.9% of which are singletons. The sequenced sample was CD8+ T cells sorted from PBMCs, obtained 45 days after the yellow fever booster vaccination. The receptors come from a man aged 30-40 years who received the YFV17D yellow fever vaccine. Each CDR3 is given without its conserved first and last residue.

J gene	V gene	CDR3 protein
TRBJ2-7	TRBV11-2	ASSLGGGRARLEQY
TRBJ2-7	TRBV6-5	ASSYSLTGEQY
TRBJ2-7	TRBV7-9	ASSAGTVSYEQY
TRBJ2-7	TRBV4-3	ASSQPLFYEQY
TRBJ2-7	TRBV7-9	ASSFSRDRVGYEQY
TRBJ1-2	TRBV5-4	ASSLAEGSGYT
TRBJ2-4	TRBV5-6	ASSSVLAKNIQY
TRBJ2-6	TRBV6-1	ASMGGPGANVLT
TRBJ2-7	TRBV5-1	ASSLGTGRNEQY
TRBJ2-6	TRBV6-5	ASSYPRQELSGANVLT
TRBJ2-1	TRBV12-3/TRBV12-4	ASSPRYGEQF
TRBJ2-7	TRBV19	ASSMTDGLSSYEQY
TRBJ2-3	TRBV9	ASSVLAGGPDTQY
TRBJ2-1	TRBV4-2	ASSQVGVTSAEQF
TRBJ2-2	TRBV7-2	ASSIGTAWAGELF
TRBJ2-1	TRBV6-1	ASIGLSSSSYNEQF
TRBJ1-1	TRBV6-1	ASSETALTEAF
TRBJ2-7	TRBV20-1	SARGVSGRVYSYEQY
TRBJ2-1	TRBV20-1	SARSSGSYNEQF
TRBJ1-1	TRBV5-1	ASSGTGPGDTEAF
TRBJ2-1	TRBV7-6	ASSRTVDVAYNEQF
TRBJ1-1	TRBV27	ASSREGWLRGEAF
TRBJ2-7	TRBV5-5	ASSLYSYEQY
TRBJ2-3	TRBV14	ASSQVTDTQY
TRBJ2-5	TRBV28	ASSLGTSGPQETQY
TRBJ2-2	TRBV10-2	ASSSRMVTNTGELF
TRBJ2-1	TRBV2	ASRWEGLSYNEQF
TRBJ2-7	TRBV9	ASSVGQDASYEQY
TRBJ2-7	TRBV7-9	ASSLAWGGRSYEQY
TRBJ2-1	TRBV7-3	ASSWGLAGTNEQF
TRBJ2-5	TRBV20-1	SARRSADDQETQY
TRBJ2-7	TRBV28	ATSTSYEQY